What follows is one TCR beta chain and its context. The antigen is undetermined. A junction end diverges from the germline sequence, so it may reflect a read error. Germline V lookup: CDR1 KGHSH, CDR2 LQKENI. The CDR3 length is 14 residues. Sequenced by immunoSEQ multiplex PCR; TCRdb stores in-frame clones only, minus some. The data show 70,000 or so clones, 71% seen once. The data originate from a study of PD-1 blockade in classical Hodgkin lymphoma. After autologous stem cell transplantation all patients relapsed, and prior brentuximab vedotin exposure differed between cohorts. The study's findings and limits: Those achieving complete response showed baseline diversity like newly diagnosed patients.

The genes are TRBV18 and TRBJ1-1, with 7 positions matching TRBD1. The TCR comes from a human donor with classical Hodgkin lymphoma. The starting material was peripheral blood mononuclear cells (PBMCs), obtained before the second cycle of nivolumab. The CDR3 DNA follows: TGTGCCAGCTCCCCACAGGGGATGAACACTGAAGCTTTCTTT. Translating it yields CASSPQGMNTEAFF.